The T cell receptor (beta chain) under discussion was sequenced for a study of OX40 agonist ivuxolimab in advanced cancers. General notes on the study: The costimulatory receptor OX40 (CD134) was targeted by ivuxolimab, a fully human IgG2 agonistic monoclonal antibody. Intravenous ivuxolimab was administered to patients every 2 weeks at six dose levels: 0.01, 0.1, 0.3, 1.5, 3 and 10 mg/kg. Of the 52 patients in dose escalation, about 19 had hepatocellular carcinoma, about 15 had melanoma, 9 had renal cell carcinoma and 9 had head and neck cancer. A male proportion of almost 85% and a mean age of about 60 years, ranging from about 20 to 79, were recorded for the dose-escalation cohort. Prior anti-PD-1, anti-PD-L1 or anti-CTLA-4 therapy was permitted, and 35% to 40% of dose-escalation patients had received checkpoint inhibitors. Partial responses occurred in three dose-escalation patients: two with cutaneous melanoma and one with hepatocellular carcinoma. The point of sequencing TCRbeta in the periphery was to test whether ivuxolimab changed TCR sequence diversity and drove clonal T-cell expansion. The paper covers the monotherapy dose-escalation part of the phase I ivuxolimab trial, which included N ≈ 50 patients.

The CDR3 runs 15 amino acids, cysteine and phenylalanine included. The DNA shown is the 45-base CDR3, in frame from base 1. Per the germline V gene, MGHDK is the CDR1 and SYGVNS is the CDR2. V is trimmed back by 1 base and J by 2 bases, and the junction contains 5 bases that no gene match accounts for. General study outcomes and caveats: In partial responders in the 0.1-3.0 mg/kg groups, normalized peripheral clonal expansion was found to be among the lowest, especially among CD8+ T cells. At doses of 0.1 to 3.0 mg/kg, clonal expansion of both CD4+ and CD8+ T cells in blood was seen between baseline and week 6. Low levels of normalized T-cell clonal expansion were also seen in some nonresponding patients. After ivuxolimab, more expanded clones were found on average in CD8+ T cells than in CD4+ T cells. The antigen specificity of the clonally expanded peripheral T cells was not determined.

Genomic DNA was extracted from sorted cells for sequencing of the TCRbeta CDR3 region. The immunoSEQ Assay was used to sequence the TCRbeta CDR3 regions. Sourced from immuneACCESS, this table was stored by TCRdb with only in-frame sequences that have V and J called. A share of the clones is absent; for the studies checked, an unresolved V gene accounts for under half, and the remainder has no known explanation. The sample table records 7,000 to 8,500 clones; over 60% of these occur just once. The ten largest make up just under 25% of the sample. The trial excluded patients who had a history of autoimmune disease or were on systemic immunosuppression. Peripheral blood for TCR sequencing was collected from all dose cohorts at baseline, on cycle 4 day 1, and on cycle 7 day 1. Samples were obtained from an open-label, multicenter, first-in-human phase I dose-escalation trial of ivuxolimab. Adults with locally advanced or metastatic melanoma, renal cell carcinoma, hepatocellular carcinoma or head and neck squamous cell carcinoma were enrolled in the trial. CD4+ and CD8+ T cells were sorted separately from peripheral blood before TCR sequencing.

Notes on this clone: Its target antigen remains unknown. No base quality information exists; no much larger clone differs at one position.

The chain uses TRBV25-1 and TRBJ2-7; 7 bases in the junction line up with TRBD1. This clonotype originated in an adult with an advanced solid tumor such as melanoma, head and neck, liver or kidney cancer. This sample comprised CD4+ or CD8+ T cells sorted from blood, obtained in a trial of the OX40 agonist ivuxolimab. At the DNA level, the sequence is TGTGCCAGCAGTGAATTAGGGGACAGTCCCTACGAGCAGTACTTC. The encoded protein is CASSELGDSPYEQYF.